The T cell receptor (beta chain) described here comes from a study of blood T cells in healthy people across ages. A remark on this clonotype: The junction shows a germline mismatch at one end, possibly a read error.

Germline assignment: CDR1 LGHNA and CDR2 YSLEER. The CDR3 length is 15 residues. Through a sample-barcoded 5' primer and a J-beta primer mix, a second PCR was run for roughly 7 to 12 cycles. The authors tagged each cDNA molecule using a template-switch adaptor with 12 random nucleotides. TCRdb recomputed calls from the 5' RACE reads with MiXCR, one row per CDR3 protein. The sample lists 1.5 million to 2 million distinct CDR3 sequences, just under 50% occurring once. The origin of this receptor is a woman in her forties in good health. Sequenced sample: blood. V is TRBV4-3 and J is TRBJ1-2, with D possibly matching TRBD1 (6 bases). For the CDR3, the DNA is TGCGCCAGTACACCCATACAGGGCTCCCCCTATGGCCACACCTTC. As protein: CASTPIQGSPYGHTF.